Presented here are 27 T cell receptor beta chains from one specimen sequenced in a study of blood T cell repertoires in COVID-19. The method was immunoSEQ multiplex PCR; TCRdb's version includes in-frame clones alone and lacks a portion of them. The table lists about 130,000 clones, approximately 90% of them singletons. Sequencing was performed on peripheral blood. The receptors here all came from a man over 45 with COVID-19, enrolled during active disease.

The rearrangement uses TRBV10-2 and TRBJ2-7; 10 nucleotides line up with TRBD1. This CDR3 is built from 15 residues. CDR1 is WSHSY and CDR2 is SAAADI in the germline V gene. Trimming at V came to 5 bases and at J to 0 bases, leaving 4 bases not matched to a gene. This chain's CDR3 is CASSLDRGGSYEQYF. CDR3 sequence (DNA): TGCGCCAGCAGTTTGGACAGGGGGGGCTCCTACGAGCAGTACTTC.

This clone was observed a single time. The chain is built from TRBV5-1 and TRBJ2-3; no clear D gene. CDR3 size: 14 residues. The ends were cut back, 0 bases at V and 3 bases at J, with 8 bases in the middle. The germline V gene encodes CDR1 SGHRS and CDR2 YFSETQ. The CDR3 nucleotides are TGCGCCAGCAGCTTGGCCCCAGAAACAGATACGCAGTATTTT. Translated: CASSLAPETDTQYF.

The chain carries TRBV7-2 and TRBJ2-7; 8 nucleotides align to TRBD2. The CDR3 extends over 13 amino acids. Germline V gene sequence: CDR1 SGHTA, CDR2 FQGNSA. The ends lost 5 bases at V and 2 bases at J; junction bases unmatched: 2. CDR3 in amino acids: CASSLLAAYEQYF. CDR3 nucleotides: TGTGCCAGCAGCCTACTAGCGGCCTACGAGCAGTACTTC.

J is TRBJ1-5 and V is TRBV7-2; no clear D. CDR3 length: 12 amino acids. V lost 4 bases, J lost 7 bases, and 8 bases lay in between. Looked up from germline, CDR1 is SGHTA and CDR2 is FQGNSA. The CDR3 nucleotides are TGTGCCAGCAGCTCCTCGGGACAGCCCCAGCATTTT. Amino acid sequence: CASSSSGQPQHF. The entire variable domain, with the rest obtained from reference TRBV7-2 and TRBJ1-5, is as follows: GAGVSQSPSNKVTEKGKDVELRCDPISGHTALYWYRQSLGQGLEFLIYFQGNSAPDKSGLPSDRFSAERTGGSVSTLTIQRTQQEDSAVYLCASSSSGQPQHFGDGTRLSIL.

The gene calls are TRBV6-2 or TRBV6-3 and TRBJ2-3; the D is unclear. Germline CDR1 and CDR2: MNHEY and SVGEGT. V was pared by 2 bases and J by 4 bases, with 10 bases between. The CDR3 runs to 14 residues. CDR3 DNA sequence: TGTGCCAGCAGTTACAGCTTCTCCCCAGATACGCAGTATTTT. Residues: CASSYSFSPDTQYF.

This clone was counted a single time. CDR3 amino acids: CASTGRNTGELFF. CDR3 nucleotides: TGTGCCAGTACAGGGAGAAACACCGGGGAGCTGTTTTTT. The genes are TRBV2 and TRBJ2-2; D is possibly TRBD1 (6 bases). V was pared by 9 bases and J by 2 bases, with 10 bases between. This CDR3 spans 13 amino acids. Germline assignment: CDR1 SNHLY and CDR2 FYNNEI.

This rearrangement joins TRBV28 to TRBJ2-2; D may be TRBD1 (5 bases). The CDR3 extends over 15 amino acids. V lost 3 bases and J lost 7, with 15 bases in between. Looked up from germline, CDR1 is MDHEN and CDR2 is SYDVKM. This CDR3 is CASSFRQGSGGELFF. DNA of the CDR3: TGTGCCAGCAGTTTTCGGCAGGGCTCCGGCGGGGAGCTGTTTTTT.

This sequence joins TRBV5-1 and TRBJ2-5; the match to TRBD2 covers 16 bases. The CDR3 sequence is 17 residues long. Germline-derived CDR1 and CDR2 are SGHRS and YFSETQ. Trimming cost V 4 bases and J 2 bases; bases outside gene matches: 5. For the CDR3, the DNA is TGCGCCAGCAGCCCCGGGACTAGCGGGAGGGGACAAGAGACCCAGTACTTC. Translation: CASSPGTSGRGQETQYF.

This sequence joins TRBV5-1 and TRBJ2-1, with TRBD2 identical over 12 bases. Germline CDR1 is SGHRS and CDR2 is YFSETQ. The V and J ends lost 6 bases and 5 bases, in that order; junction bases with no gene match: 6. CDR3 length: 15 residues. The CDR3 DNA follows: TGCGCCAGCATCCAGACTAGCGGGAGCCACAATGAGCAGTTCTTC. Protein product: CASIQTSGSHNEQFF.

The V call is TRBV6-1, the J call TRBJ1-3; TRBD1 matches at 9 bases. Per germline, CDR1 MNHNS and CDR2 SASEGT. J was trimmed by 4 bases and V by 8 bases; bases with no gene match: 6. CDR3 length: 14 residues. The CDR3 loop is CASGTGSAGNTIYF. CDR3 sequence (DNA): TGTGCCAGCGGGACAGGGTCCGCAGGAAACACCATATATTTT.

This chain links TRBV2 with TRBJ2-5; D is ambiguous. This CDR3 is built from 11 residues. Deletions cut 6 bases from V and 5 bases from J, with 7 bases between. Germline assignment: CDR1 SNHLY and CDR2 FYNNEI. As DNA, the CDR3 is TGTGCCAGCAGGAGGTCGGAGACCCAGTACTTC. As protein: CASRRSETQYF.

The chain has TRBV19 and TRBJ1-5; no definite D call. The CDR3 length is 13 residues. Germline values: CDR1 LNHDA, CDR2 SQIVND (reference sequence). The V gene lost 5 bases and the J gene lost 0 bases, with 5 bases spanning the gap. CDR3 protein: CASSFNSNQPQHF. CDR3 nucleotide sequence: TGTGCCAGTAGTTTTAATAGCAATCAGCCCCAGCATTTT.

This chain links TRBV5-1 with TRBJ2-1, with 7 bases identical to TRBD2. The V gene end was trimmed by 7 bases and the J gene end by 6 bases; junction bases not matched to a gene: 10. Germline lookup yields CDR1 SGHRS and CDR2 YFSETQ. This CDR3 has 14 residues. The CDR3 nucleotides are TGCGCCAGCCGGGAGGTCTCAGTCCGCAATGAGCAGTTCTTC. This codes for CASREVSVRNEQFF.

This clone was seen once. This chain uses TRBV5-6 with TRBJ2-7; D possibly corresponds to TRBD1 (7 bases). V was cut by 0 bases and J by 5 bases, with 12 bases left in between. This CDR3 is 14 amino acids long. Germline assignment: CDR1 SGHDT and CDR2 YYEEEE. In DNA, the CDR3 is TGTGCCAGCAGCTTGGGCGGCAGGGGGGACGAGCAGTACTTC. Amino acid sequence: CASSLGGRGDEQYF.

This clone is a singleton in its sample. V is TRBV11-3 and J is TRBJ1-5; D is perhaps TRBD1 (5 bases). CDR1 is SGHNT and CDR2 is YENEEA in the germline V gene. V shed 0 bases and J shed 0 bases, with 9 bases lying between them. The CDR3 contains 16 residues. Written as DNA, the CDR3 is TGTGCCAGCAGCTTAGATCCGGGGGATAGCAATCAGCCCCAGCATTTT. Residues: CASSLDPGDSNQPQHF.

The CDR3 nucleotides are TGCGCCAGCGGGCCGACAGCCCCCCTGAACACTGAAGCTTTCTTT. This gives the protein CASGPTAPLNTEAFF. This chain connects TRBV10-2 to TRBJ1-1; TRBD1 is a possible D gene (5 bases). V lost 8 bases and J 0 bases, leaving 16 bases between the germline ends. The CDR3 loop spans 15 amino acids. CDR1 and CDR2 (germline): WSHSY, SAAADI.

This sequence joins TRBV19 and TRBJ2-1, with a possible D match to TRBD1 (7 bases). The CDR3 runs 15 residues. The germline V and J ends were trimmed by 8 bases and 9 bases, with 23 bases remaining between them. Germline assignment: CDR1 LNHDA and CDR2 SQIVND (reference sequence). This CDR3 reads CASRKGQGGRSEQFF. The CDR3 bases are TGTGCCAGTCGGAAAGGGCAGGGGGGAAGAAGTGAGCAGTTCTTC.

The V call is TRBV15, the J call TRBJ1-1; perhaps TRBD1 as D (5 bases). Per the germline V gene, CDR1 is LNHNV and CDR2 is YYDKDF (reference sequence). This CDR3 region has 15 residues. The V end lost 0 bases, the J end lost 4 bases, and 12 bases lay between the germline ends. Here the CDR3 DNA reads TGTGCCACCAGCAGAGATCTTCCAGGGCTCACTGAAGCTTTCTTT. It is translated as CATSRDLPGLTEAFF.

The CDR3 loop reads CASRTGQGITGELFF. The CDR3 nucleotides are TGTGCCAGCAGGACGGGACAGGGCATTACCGGGGAGCTGTTTTTT. This chain connects TRBV28 to TRBJ2-2, with 9 nucleotides matching TRBD1. V was pared by 6 bases and J by 5 bases, with 7 bases of the junction left unmatched. This CDR3 has 15 amino acids. Per the germline V gene, CDR1 is MDHEN and CDR2 is SYDVKM.

The CDR3 is CASSLLGQGRDEQFF. In nucleotides, the CDR3 is TGTGCCAGCAGCCTCTTGGGACAGGGGAGGGATGAGCAGTTCTTC. The V call is TRBV3-1 (or the pseudogene TRBV3-2), the J call TRBJ2-1; 10 bases fit TRBD1. Germline values: CDR1 LGHDT, CDR2 YNNKEL (reference sequence). Trimming took 4 bases from V and 8 from J; bases not matched to a gene: 8. This CDR3 is 15 amino acids long.

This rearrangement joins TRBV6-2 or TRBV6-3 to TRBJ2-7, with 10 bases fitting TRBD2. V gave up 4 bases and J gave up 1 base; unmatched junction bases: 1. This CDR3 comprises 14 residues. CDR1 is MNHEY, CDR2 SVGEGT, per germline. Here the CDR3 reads CASSSSGRSYEQYF. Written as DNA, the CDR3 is TGTGCCAGCAGTTCTAGCGGGAGATCCTACGAGCAGTACTTC.

CDR3 DNA: TGTGCCTGGATCCCAGGGTCAGGAAACACCATATATTTT. Translation gives CAWIPGSGNTIYF. The chain recombines TRBV30 with TRBJ1-3; D is possibly TRBD1 (5 bases). Germline values: CDR1 GTSNPN, CDR2 SVGIG (reference sequence). The CDR3 is 13 residues long. V lost 4 bases, J lost 4 bases, and 11 bases lay in between.

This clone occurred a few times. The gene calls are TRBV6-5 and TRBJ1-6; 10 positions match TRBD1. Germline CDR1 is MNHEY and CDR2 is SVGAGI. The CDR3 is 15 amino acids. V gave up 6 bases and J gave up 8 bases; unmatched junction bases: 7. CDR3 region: CASSDKTGGYSPLHF. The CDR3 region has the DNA TGTGCCAGCAGCGACAAGACAGGGGGCTATTCACCCCTCCACTTT.

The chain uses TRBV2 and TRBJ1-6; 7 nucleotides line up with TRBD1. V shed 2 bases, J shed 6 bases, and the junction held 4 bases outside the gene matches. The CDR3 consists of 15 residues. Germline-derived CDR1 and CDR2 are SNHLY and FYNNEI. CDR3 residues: CASSERGQPNSPLHF. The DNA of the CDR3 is TGTGCCAGCAGTGAAAGGGGACAGCCTAATTCACCCCTCCACTTT.

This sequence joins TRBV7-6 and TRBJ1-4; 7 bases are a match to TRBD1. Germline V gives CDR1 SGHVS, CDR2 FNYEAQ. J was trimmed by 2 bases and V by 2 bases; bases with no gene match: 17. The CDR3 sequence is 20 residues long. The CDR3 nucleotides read TGTGCCAGCAGCTTATTCCCAGACAGGGTCGGCTCCTCGACTAATGAAAAACTGTTTTTT. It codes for CASSLFPDRVGSSTNEKLFF. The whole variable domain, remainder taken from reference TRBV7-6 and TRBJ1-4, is GAGVSQSPRYKVTKRGQDVALRCDPISGHVSLYWYRQALGQGPEFLTYFNYEAQQDKSGLPNDRFSAERPEGSISTLTIQRTEQRDSAMYRCASSLFPDRVGSSTNEKLFFGSGTQLSVL.

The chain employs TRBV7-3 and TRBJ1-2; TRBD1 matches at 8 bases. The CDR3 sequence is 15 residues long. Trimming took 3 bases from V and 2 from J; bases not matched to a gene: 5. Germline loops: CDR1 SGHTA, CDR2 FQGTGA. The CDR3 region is CASSFAPGGNYGYTF. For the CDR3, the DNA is TGTGCCAGCAGCTTCGCGCCAGGGGGCAACTATGGCTACACCTTC.

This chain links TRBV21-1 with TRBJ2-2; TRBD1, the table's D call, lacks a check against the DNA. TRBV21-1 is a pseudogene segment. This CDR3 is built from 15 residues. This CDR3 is CASSSHRVSTGELFF. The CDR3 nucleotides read TGTGCCAGCAGCTCCCACAGGGTGAGTACCGGGGAGCTGTTTTTT.